A single T cell receptor beta chain is shown here with its context. Germline-derived CDR1 and CDR2 are LGHNT and FRNRAP. V lost 6 bases, J lost 4 bases, and 8 bases stayed unmatched. This CDR3 comprises 15 residues. This sample is part of a study of cytomegalovirus exposure and HLA in healthy donors. In the PCR, 60 Vbeta and 13 Jbeta primers were used. Sequencing was performed with immunoSEQ multiplex PCR; in TCRdb, only in-frame clones are kept and a portion is missing. The sample has some 95,000 clones, just over 65% seen once. The specimen was PBMCs. The rearrangement joins TRBV12-5 to TRBJ2-3; 9 bases align to TRBD1. The sequence was obtained from a man aged 25 to 40 in good health and CMV-seronegative. CDR3 sequence: CASGLRTGAADTQYF. CDR3 coding DNA: TGTGCTAGTGGCCTACGGACAGGGGCAGCAGATACGCAGTATTTT.